This passage covers 28 T cell receptor beta chains from one sample sequenced in a study of blood T cell repertoires in COVID-19. Generated by immunoSEQ multiplex PCR, the TCRdb table keeps only in-frame clones and is missing some. Of 150,000 to 200,000 clones in the sample, 80% were seen once. Sequences were obtained from PBMCs or T cells enriched from blood (not recorded which). All receptors derive from a man in his forties who had recovered from COVID-19.

The chain recombines TRBV7-9 with TRBJ2-1; D possibly corresponds to TRBD1 (5 bases). The CDR3 is 16 amino acids. Trimming took off 5 bases at V and 4 bases at J, with 18 bases between the two ends. The germline gives CDR1 SEHNR, CDR2 FQNEAQ (reference sequence). CDR3 protein: CASSPGRLNIYNEQFF. The CDR3 DNA sequence: TGTGCCAGCAGCCCAGGGCGGCTCAATATATACAATGAGCAGTTCTTC. The entire variable domain, with the rest obtained from reference TRBV7-9 and TRBJ2-1, is as follows: DTGVSQNPRHKITKRGQNVTFRCDPISEHNRLYWYRQTLGQGPEFLTYFQNEAQLEKSRLLSDRFSAERPKGSFSTLEIQRTEQGDSAMYLCASSPGRLNIYNEQFFGPGTRLTVL.

V usage is TRBV11-2 and J usage is TRBJ1-3; D is ambiguous. The CDR3 is 13 amino acids. The germline V gene encodes CDR1 SGHAT and CDR2 FQNNGV. Trimming took off 1 base at V and 8 bases at J, with 9 bases between the two ends. This CDR3 is CASSLGGRDTIYF. CDR3 coding DNA: TGTGCCAGCAGCTTAGGAGGGCGGGACACCATATATTTT.

The rearrangement uses TRBV2 and TRBJ1-6; no clear D gene. The CDR3 has 16 amino acids. CDR1 is SNHLY, CDR2 FYNNEI, per germline. Between the trimmed V and J ends, which lost 6 bases and 1 base, there was a span of 13 bases. The CDR3 loop reads CASRQDTASYNSPLHF. The DNA of the CDR3 is TGTGCCAGCAGACAAGACACGGCGTCCTATAATTCACCCCTCCACTTT.

This sequence joins TRBV7-8 and TRBJ1-1; 9 positions match TRBD1. CDR3 length: 17 residues. The V segment lost 2 bases and the J segment 5 bases; nucleotides outside the gene matches: 12. Germline-derived CDR1 and CDR2 are SGHVS and FQNEAQ. The CDR3 spells CASSLFWTGARGTEAFF. CDR3 DNA: TGTGCCAGCAGCTTATTTTGGACAGGGGCCAGAGGAACTGAAGCTTTCTTT.

This chain uses TRBV7-9 with TRBJ2-7; tentatively, D is TRBD2 (5 bases). The CDR3 is 13 amino acids. Germline CDR1 reads SEHNR; CDR2 reads FQNEAQ (reference sequence). V was cut by 5 bases and J by 2 bases, with 10 bases left in between. The CDR3 reads CASSPLATYEQYV. In DNA form, the CDR3 reads TGTGCCAGCAGCCCTCTAGCAACCTACGAGCAGTACGTC.

The V call is TRBV29-1, the J call TRBJ2-3; no clear D. This CDR3 has 18 amino acids. V lost 1 base, J lost 2 bases, and 22 bases lay in between. Germline V CDR1 and CDR2: SQVTM, ANQGSEA. DNA of the CDR3: TGCAGCGTTGAAGGAGTCATTCGGAGCCTAGATTACACAGATACGCAGTATTTT. As protein: CSVEGVIRSLDYTDTQYF.

The V and J genes are TRBV27 and TRBJ2-3; 12 bases match TRBD2. Trimming removed 4 bases from V and 4 bases from J; junction bases left unmatched: 6. The CDR3 spans 16 residues. CDR1 MNHEY and CDR2 SMNVEV come from the germline V gene (reference sequence). CDR3 residues: CASSSRGLAGSDTQYF. The DNA for the CDR3 is TGTGCCAGCAGTTCCCGAGGACTAGCGGGGTCAGATACGCAGTATTTT.

Only one count was recorded for this clone. This sequence joins TRBV24-1 and TRBJ2-3; TRBD1 might be the D (7 bases). This CDR3 is built from 15 residues. Germline values: CDR1 KGHDR, CDR2 SFDVKD. The germline V and J ends were trimmed by 4 bases and 6 bases, with 16 bases remaining between them. As DNA, the CDR3 is TGTGCCACCAGTGAGGGAGGACAGGACTGGGATACGCAGTATTTT. Encoded protein: CATSEGGQDWDTQYF.

This chain links TRBV6-5 with TRBJ2-7; possibly TRBD1 for D (6 bases). Trimming shortened V by 3 bases and J by 3 bases, and 12 bases separated the two germline ends. The CDR3 loop spans 14 amino acids. Germline V gives CDR1 MNHEY, CDR2 SVGAGI. In DNA form, the CDR3 reads TGTGCCAGCAGTTATGTTCAGGGGTTCTACGAGCAGTACTTC. Translated: CASSYVQGFYEQYF.

The chain employs TRBV5-5 and TRBJ2-1; 11 bases line up with TRBD2. The germline V gene encodes CDR1 SGHKS and CDR2 YYEKEE (reference sequence). CDR3 size: 15 residues. The V gene end was trimmed by 4 bases and the J gene end by 7 bases; junction bases not matched to a gene: 7. CDR3 in DNA: TGTGCCAGCAGCATATTAGCGGGGGGGCTAAATGAGCAGTTCTTC. Encoded protein: CASSILAGGLNEQFF.

The chain employs TRBV6-5 and TRBJ1-4; 7 nucleotides match TRBD1. The CDR3 spans 15 residues. Germline V gene lookup returns CDR1 MNHEY and CDR2 SVGAGI. V was clipped by 6 bases and J by 0 bases; unmatched bases: 4. The CDR3 coding sequence is TGTGCCAGCAGCCTCCAGGGGGCAACTAATGAAAAACTGTTTTTT. The encoded protein is CASSLQGATNEKLFF.

The J gene is TRBJ1-1, the V gene TRBV9, with 10 bases matching TRBD1. Germline V gene data show CDR1 as SGDLS and CDR2 as YYNGEE. The CDR3 extends over 15 amino acids. Trimming removed 4 bases from V and 1 base from J; junction bases left unmatched: 4. CDR3: CASSPWTGGNTEAFF. CDR3 DNA sequence: TGTGCCAGCAGCCCCTGGACAGGGGGGAACACTGAAGCTTTCTTT.

This chain joins TRBV5-4 and TRBJ1-1, with TRBD1 as a possible D gene (5 bases). Germline V CDR1 and CDR2: SGHNT, YYREEE (reference sequence). V dropped 2 bases and J dropped 3 bases, with 8 bases sitting between them. The CDR3 runs 13 residues. CDR3 in DNA: TGTGCCAGCAGCTTTGACAGATACACTGAAGCTTTCTTT. Amino acid sequence: CASSFDRYTEAFF.

This clone showed up just a few times. J is TRBJ1-2 and V is TRBV6-1, with D hard to call. The V and J ends lost 2 bases and 4 bases respectively, with 8 bases between them. The CDR3 totals 13 residues. Germline CDR1 and CDR2: MNHNS and SASEGT. This CDR3 reads CASSERGFYGYTF. Here the CDR3 DNA reads TGTGCCAGCAGTGAACGAGGGTTCTATGGCTACACCTTC.

The chain employs TRBV4-1 and TRBJ2-1; 9 nucleotides agree with TRBD1. Looked up from germline, CDR1 is MGHRA and CDR2 is YSYEKL. Losses at the gene ends were 1 base for V and 7 bases for J; bases not matched to a gene: 8. The CDR3 contains 16 residues. The CDR3 DNA is TGCGCCAGCAGCCAAGGGACAGGGGTGTTTGAAAATGAGCAGTTCTTC. Its translation: CASSQGTGVFENEQFF.

This sequence joins TRBV19 and TRBJ2-3; tentative D call: TRBD1 (5 bases). This CDR3 is built from 18 residues. Germline V gene sequence: CDR1 LNHDA, CDR2 SQIVND (reference sequence). Trimming took 3 bases from V and 0 from J, leaving 19 bases between them. The CDR3 loop reads CASSIVGRVLTSTDTQYF. The CDR3 bases are TGTGCCAGTAGTATCGTTGGCAGGGTCCTTACTAGCACAGATACGCAGTATTTT. The full variable domain, its missing parts supplied by reference TRBV19 and TRBJ2-3, is DGGITQSPKYLFRKEGQNVTLSCEQNLNHDAMYWYRQDPGQGLRLIYYSQIVNDFQKGDIAEGYSVSREKKESFPLTVTSAQKNPTAFYLCASSIVGRVLTSTDTQYFGPGTRLTVL.

The chain is built from TRBV4-2 and TRBJ1-2, with 7 bases that match TRBD1. CDR1 is LGHNA, CDR2 YNFKEQ, per germline. The CDR3 totals 15 residues. V shed 0 bases, J shed 7 bases, and the junction held 8 bases outside the gene matches. The CDR3 protein is CASSQEDRSEFGYTF. In DNA form, the CDR3 reads TGTGCCAGCAGCCAAGAGGACAGGAGCGAGTTTGGCTACACCTTC.

Comment on this clone: The same CDR3 is also encoded by other DNA sequences in this sample. The genes are TRBV5-1 and TRBJ2-1; TRBD2 might be the D (6 bases). The CDR3 is 15 residues long. The germline V and J ends were trimmed by 0 bases and 4 bases, with 11 bases remaining between them. Germline CDR1 reads SGHRS; CDR2 reads YFSETQ. CDR3 region: CASSLGGGVYNEQFF. As DNA, the CDR3 is TGCGCCAGCAGCTTGGGGGGCGGGGTTTACAATGAGCAGTTCTTC.

This chain links TRBV6-2 or TRBV6-3 with TRBJ2-1, with 8 bases aligning to TRBD2. Unmatched junction bases numbered 6, after V lost 0 bases and J lost 2 bases. The CDR3 is 17 amino acids. Germline CDR1 reads MNHEY; CDR2 reads SVGEGT. The CDR3 DNA is TGTGCCAGCAGTTACTCGCGAGCAGCGGGGGCCTACAATGAGCAGTTCTTC. Translating gives CASSYSRAAGAYNEQFF.

The chain couples TRBV27 to TRBJ2-1; TRBD1 matches 9 bases. The CDR3 runs 16 residues. The V gene's germline CDR1 is MNHEY and CDR2 SMNVEV (reference sequence). The ends lost 4 bases at V and 3 bases at J; junction bases unmatched: 7. The CDR3 nucleotides read TGTGCCAGCAGTTCGTCCGGGACAGGGCTCTACAATGAGCAGTTCTTC. Protein sequence: CASSSSGTGLYNEQFF.

The chain combines TRBV3-1 (or the pseudogene TRBV3-2) with TRBJ1-4; no clear D. V was pared by 4 bases and J by 4 bases, with 13 bases between. This CDR3 is 15 amino acids long. Germline CDR1 and CDR2: LGHDT and YNNKEL (reference sequence). CDR3 protein: CASSRLRYGNEKLFF. The DNA of the CDR3 is TGTGCCAGCAGCCGCCTGAGGTACGGTAATGAAAAACTGTTTTTT.

The chain's CDR3 is CASSPSYSGYTF. For the CDR3, the DNA is TGTGCCAGCAGTCCATCCTACTCCGGCTACACCTTC. The chain combines TRBV28 with TRBJ1-2; D is unresolved. The germline V gene encodes CDR1 MDHEN and CDR2 SYDVKM. Trimming stripped 5 bases from V and 8 bases from J, with 12 bases between. The CDR3 is 12 amino acids.

The chain carries TRBV11-2 and TRBJ1-1; D unclear. Germline assignment: CDR1 SGHAT and CDR2 FQNNGV. V was trimmed by 1 base and J by 1 base, leaving 7 bases between them. The CDR3 loop spans 14 amino acids. The CDR3 DNA reads as TGTGCCAGCAGCTTAGGAGCAGGGAACACTGAAGCTTTCTTT. Its protein is CASSLGAGNTEAFF. The full variable domain, rest sourced from reference TRBV11-2 and TRBJ1-1, is EAGVAQSPRYKIIEKRQSVAFWCNPISGHATLYWYQQILGQGPKLLIQFQNNGVVDDSQLPKDRFSAERLKGVDSTLKIQPAKLEDSAVYLCASSLGAGNTEAFFGQGTRLTVV.

This clone was observed a few times. The chain couples TRBV29-1 to TRBJ2-1, with D possibly TRBD1 on 7 matching bases. V lost 3 bases to trimming and J lost 3 bases, with 12 bases between them. This CDR3 has 14 amino acids. Germline CDR1 is SQVTM and CDR2 is ANQGSEA. As DNA, the CDR3 is TGCAGCGTTGATCAGGGGGGCAGCTACAATGAGCAGTTCTTC. Its protein product is CSVDQGGSYNEQFF.

V and J are TRBV25-1 and TRBJ1-2; a weak D match, TRBD1 (5 bases). The CDR3 sequence is 12 residues long. From germline, CDR1 is MGHDK and CDR2 SYGVNS. The V end was cut by 0 bases, the J end by 11 bases, with 10 bases between. The chain's CDR3 is CASSEYESGYTF. CDR3 DNA sequence: TGTGCCAGCAGTGAATATGAATCAGGGTACACCTTC.

The V call is TRBV6-1, the J call TRBJ2-4; TRBD1 matches at 7 bases. V shed 0 bases and J 8 bases; nucleotides not matched to a gene: 4. Germline V gene sequence: CDR1 MNHNS, CDR2 SASEGT. The CDR3 is 14 amino acids. The CDR3 loop is CASSEAGQGDIQYF. CDR3 sequence (DNA): TGTGCCAGCAGTGAAGCGGGGCAGGGGGACATTCAGTACTTC.

The rearrangement uses TRBV19 and TRBJ1-2; 9 bases fit TRBD1. Germline V gene sequence: CDR1 LNHDA, CDR2 SQIVND (reference sequence). V lost 4 bases, J lost 8 bases, and 8 bases stayed unmatched. This CDR3 contains 14 residues. The CDR3 sequence is CASSKWGQGSGYTF. The CDR3 nucleotides read TGTGCCAGTAGTAAGTGGGGACAGGGATCGGGCTACACCTTC. The variable domain in full, completed from reference TRBV19 and TRBJ1-2, reads DGGITQSPKYLFRKEGQNVTLSCEQNLNHDAMYWYRQDPGQGLRLIYYSQIVNDFQKGDIAEGYSVSREKKESFPLTVTSAQKNPTAFYLCASSKWGQGSGYTFGSGTRLTVV.

This clone is a singleton in its sample. The V gene is TRBV5-1, the J gene TRBJ2-5, with TRBD2 as a possible D gene (5 bases). CDR3 length: 14 amino acids. Per the germline V gene, CDR1 is SGHRS and CDR2 is YFSETQ. Trimming stripped 0 bases from V and 1 base from J, with 7 bases between. CDR3 in DNA: TGCGCCAGCAGCTTGGGACGGGGCCAAGAGACCCAGTACTTC. This gives the protein CASSLGRGQETQYF. The full variable domain, rest sourced from reference TRBV5-1 and TRBJ2-5, is KAGVTQTPRYLIKTRGQQVTLSCSPISGHRSVSWYQQTPGQGLQFLFEYFSETQRNKGNFPGRFSGRQFSNSRSEMNVSTLELGDSALYLCASSLGRGQETQYFGPGTRLLVL.